The 9 T cell receptor beta chains given below trace back to one sample, sequenced in a study of blood T cell repertoires in COVID-19. Libraries were prepared by immunoSEQ multiplex PCR; TCRdb keeps only in-frame clonotypes and omits some of them. The data contain around 23,000 clones, more than 85% of them seen just once; the ten biggest clones take up 18%. Sequenced: peripheral blood. These receptors all come from a man aged 65-85 years with active COVID-19.

This chain uses TRBV5-1 with TRBJ2-5, with 9 bases aligning to TRBD1. CDR3 length: 14 residues. Trimming took 9 bases from V and 3 from J; bases not matched to a gene: 9. Germline V lookup: CDR1 SGHRS, CDR2 YFSETQ. This chain's CDR3 is CATKTGGGEETQYF. The CDR3 DNA reads TGCGCCACCAAGACAGGGGGTGGCGAAGAGACCCAGTACTTC.

This chain joins TRBV27 and TRBJ2-5; a weak D match, TRBD1 (5 bases). Germline V CDR1 and CDR2: MNHEY, SMNVEV (reference sequence). Trimming removed 1 base from V and 4 bases from J, with 13 bases in between. The CDR3 length is 15 residues. CDR3 nucleotides: TGTGCCAGCAGTTTATGGTATCAGGGCCCAGAGACCCAGTACTTC. This encodes CASSLWYQGPETQYF.

This chain connects TRBV2 to TRBJ2-2; maybe TRBD1 (6 bases). This CDR3 has 15 residues. The germline V gene has CDR1 SNHLY and CDR2 FYNNEI. The V end lost 4 bases, the J end lost 0 bases, and 9 bases lay between the germline ends. The CDR3 sequence is CASSAGTPNTGELFF. DNA for the CDR3: TGTGCCAGCAGTGCCGGGACACCGAACACCGGGGAGCTGTTTTTT.

The CDR3 nucleotides read TGCAGCGTTGAAGATCAGGACAGGGGCTATGGCTACACCTTC. This translates into CSVEDQDRGYGYTF. The chain combines TRBV29-1 with TRBJ1-2; 9 positions agree with TRBD1. Trimming cost V 0 bases and J 4 bases; bases outside gene matches: 3. From germline, CDR1 is SQVTM and CDR2 ANQGSEA. The CDR3 loop spans 14 amino acids.

This chain joins TRBV19 and TRBJ1-1, with D possibly matching TRBD1 (6 bases). The CDR3 extends over 12 amino acids. The V end lost 4 bases, the J end lost 11 bases, and 14 bases lay between the germline ends. The germline V gene encodes CDR1 LNHDA and CDR2 SQIVND (reference sequence). CDR3 in amino acids: CASSKVQGPAFF. CDR3 nucleotides: TGTGCCAGTAGTAAGGTTCAGGGGCCGGCTTTCTTT. The complete variable domain, with remaining parts taken from reference TRBV19 and TRBJ1-1, reads DGGITQSPKYLFRKEGQNVTLSCEQNLNHDAMYWYRQDPGQGLRLIYYSQIVNDFQKGDIAEGYSVSREKKESFPLTVTSAQKNPTAFYLCASSKVQGPAFFGQGTRLTVV.

This rearrangement joins TRBV19 to TRBJ2-3; D unclear. Trimming cost V 6 bases and J 6 bases, with 7 bases left between them. The CDR3 is 11 residues long. Germline V gene data show CDR1 as LNHDA and CDR2 as SQIVND (reference sequence). CDR3 region: CASSHMDTQYF. CDR3 sequence (DNA): TGTGCCAGTAGCCACATGGATACGCAGTATTTT.

This clone was counted between two and nine times. The chain recombines TRBV6-5 with TRBJ1-2; possibly TRBD1 for D (6 bases). Trimming removed 4 bases at V and 4 bases at J, with 16 bases between. Germline V gene lookup returns CDR1 MNHEY and CDR2 SVGAGI. This CDR3 is 15 amino acids long. CDR3 coding DNA: TGTGCCAGCAGTTCCGTGACAGGCGATAGCTATGGCTACACCTTC. It encodes CASSSVTGDSYGYTF.

The chain carries TRBV4-2 and TRBJ2-5; 7 positions agree with TRBD1. Germline V lookup: CDR1 LGHNA, CDR2 YNFKEQ. The CDR3 spans 15 residues. V lost 1 base to trimming and J lost 5 bases; unmatched junction nucleotides: 7. CDR3 sequence: CASSQADRERETQYF. DNA of the CDR3: TGTGCCAGCAGCCAAGCTGACAGGGAACGGGAGACCCAGTACTTC.

This clone has only a few counts. This rearrangement joins TRBV19 to TRBJ2-1, with 8 bases lining up with TRBD2. This CDR3 contains 17 residues. From germline, CDR1 is LNHDA and CDR2 SQIVND (reference sequence). The trim removed 3 bases at V and 5 bases at J, leaving 12 bases unmatched. CDR3 amino acids: CASSIIGGGTKDNEQFF. The CDR3 DNA follows: TGTGCCAGTAGTATTATCGGGGGGGGCACCAAGGACAATGAGCAGTTCTTC.